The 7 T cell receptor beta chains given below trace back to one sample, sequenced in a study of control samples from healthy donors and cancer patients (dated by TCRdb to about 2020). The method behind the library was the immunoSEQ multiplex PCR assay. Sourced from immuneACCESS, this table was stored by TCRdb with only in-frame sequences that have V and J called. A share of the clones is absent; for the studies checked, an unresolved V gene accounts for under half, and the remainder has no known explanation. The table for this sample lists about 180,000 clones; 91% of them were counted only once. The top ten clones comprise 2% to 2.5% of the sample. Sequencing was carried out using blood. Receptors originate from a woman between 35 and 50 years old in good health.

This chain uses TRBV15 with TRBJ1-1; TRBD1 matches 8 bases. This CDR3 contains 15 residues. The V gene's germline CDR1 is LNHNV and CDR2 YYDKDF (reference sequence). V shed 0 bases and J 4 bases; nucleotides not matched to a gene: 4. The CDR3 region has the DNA TGTGCCACCAGCAGAGATCAGACAGGGGCCACTGAAGCTTTCTTT. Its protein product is CATSRDQTGATEAFF.

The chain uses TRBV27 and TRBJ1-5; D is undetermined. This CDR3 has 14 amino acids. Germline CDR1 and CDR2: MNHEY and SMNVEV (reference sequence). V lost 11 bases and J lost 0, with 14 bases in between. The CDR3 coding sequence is TGTGCCGCAGGCCCCACATCTAGCAATCAGCCCCAGCATTTT. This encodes CAAGPTSSNQPQHF.

The DNA for the CDR3 is TGTGCTAGTGGTTTGGAGACAGGGGGGACCTTC. Residues: CASGLETGGTF. The chain joins TRBV12-5 to TRBJ1-2; the match to TRBD1 covers 9 bases. CDR3 length equals 11 residues. The germline V gene encodes CDR1 LGHNT and CDR2 FRNRAP. J was trimmed by 14 bases and V by 1 base; bases with no gene match: 2.

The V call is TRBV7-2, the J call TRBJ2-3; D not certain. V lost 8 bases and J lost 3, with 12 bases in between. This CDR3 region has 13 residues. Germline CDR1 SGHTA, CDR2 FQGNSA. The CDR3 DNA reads TGTGCCAGCTCCTACCTTTTAACAGATACGCAGTATTTT. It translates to CASSYLLTDTQYF.

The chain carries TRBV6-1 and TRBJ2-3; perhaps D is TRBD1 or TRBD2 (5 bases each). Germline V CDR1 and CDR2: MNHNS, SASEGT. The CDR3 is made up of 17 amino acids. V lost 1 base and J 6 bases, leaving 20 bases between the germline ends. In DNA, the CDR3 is TGTGCCAGCAGTGAAGAGATCGGGGCCCAGGGTTTTGATACGCAGTATTTT. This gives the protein CASSEEIGAQGFDTQYF.

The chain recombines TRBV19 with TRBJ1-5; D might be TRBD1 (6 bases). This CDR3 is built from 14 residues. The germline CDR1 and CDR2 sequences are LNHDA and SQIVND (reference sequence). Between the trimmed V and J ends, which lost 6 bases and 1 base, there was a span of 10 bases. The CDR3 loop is CASSQGYSNQPQHF. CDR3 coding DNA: TGTGCCAGTAGCCAGGGGTACAGCAATCAGCCCCAGCATTTT.

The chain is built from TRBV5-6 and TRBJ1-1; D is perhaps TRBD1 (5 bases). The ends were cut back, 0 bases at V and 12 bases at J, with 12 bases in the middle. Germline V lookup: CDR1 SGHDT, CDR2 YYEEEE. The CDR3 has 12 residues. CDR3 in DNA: TGTGCCAGCAGCTTGGCAGGAGGGACGTCTTTCTTT. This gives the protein CASSLAGGTSFF.